The 21 T cell receptor beta chains in this list originate from one sample, sequenced in a study of beta chain features in type 1 diabetes (dated by TCRdb to between 2018 and 2020). Here is what the overall study found, with its caveats: Type 1 diabetes patients showed a moderate but significant shortening of TCRB CDR3 length in all four CD4+ subsets.

Their antigens are not known. The method behind the library was the immunoSEQ multiplex PCR assay. The High Capacity cDNA Reverse Transcription Kit was used to reverse transcribe all of the isolated RNA, meaning that expressed TCRB transcripts were what got sequenced. TCRdb provides this immuneACCESS table in a form limited to in-frame rearrangements. Some clones are lacking; in checked studies, under half of them reflect an unresolved V gene, and why the rest are absent is not known. In this sample the table shows some 360,000 clones, roughly a tenth of which occur a single time. Together, the top ten hold about 0.6% of the sample. Sequences were obtained from central memory CD4+ T cells from blood. The receptors originated from a man younger than 45 with type 1 diabetes.

The chain uses TRBV5-1 and TRBJ2-3; D is unresolved. CDR3 length equals 15 residues. V lost 1 base and J 0 bases, leaving 9 bases between the germline ends. Germline CDR1 is SGHRS and CDR2 is YFSETQ. The CDR3 region is CASSLTAMSTDTQYF. CDR3 nucleotides: TGCGCCAGCAGCTTGACGGCAATGAGCACAGATACGCAGTATTTT.

This clone was seen more than once but under ten times. V and J are TRBV30 and TRBJ1-1, with D unclear. This CDR3 has 15 residues. The germline V and J ends were trimmed by 3 bases and 3 bases, with 17 bases remaining between them. CDR1 and CDR2 from the germline V gene are GTSNPN and SVGIG (reference sequence). CDR3 loop: CAWRAPGGFDTEAFF. The CDR3 nucleotides are TGTGCCTGGAGGGCCCCGGGTGGGTTCGACACTGAAGCTTTCTTT.

The rearrangement links TRBV6-6 to TRBJ2-7; 8 bases agree with TRBD2. Per the germline V gene, CDR1 is MNHNY and CDR2 is SVGAGI (reference sequence). The CDR3 covers 14 residues. Unmatched junction bases numbered 5, after V lost 4 bases and J lost 3 bases. The CDR3 here is CASSLGTSSYEQYF. CDR3 sequence (DNA): TGTGCCAGCAGTTTAGGGACTAGTAGCTACGAGCAGTACTTC.

This clone showed up many times. This chain joins TRBV2 and TRBJ2-1, with a possible D match to TRBD2 (5 bases). With 6 bases removed from V and 9 bases from J, the gap between germline ends came to 21 bases. Germline V gene lookup returns CDR1 SNHLY and CDR2 FYNNEI. The CDR3 is 15 residues long. This chain's CDR3 is CASSPISGETAEQFF. The CDR3 DNA sequence: TGTGCCAGCAGCCCCATCTCCGGGGAAACGGCTGAGCAGTTCTTC.

The chain links TRBV10-1 to TRBJ2-1, with D perhaps TRBD2 (6 bases). Germline CDR1 WNHNN, CDR2 SYGVQD (reference sequence). V lost 4 bases to trimming and J lost 9 bases, with 13 bases between them. This CDR3 has 13 residues. The CDR3 loop is CASSGSQEGEQFF. CDR3 nucleotide sequence: TGCGCCAGCAGTGGAAGTCAGGAGGGTGAGCAGTTCTTC.

There are a few counts of this clone. This sequence joins TRBV7-2 and TRBJ1-1, with D possibly TRBD1 on 6 matching bases. In germline, CDR1 is SGHTA, CDR2 FQGNSA. V lost 2 bases and J lost 4, with 11 bases in between. This CDR3 has 14 amino acids. CDR3 bases: TGTGCCAGCAGCTTATTAACAGGGAGCACTGAAGCTTTCTTT. Translation gives CASSLLTGSTEAFF.

This clone was detected a few times. This chain uses TRBV7-2 with TRBJ2-3; 8 nucleotides agree with TRBD1. The CDR3 contains 16 residues. Germline CDR1 SGHTA, CDR2 FQGNSA. J lost 2 bases, V lost 2 bases, and 6 bases had no gene match. The chain's CDR3 is CASSLQGARPTDTQYF. Here the CDR3 DNA reads TGTGCCAGCAGCTTACAGGGGGCACGGCCCACAGATACGCAGTATTTT.

The rearrangement joins TRBV11-3 to TRBJ1-2; D is uncertain. This CDR3 has 16 amino acids. CDR1 and CDR2 (germline): SGHNT, YENEEA. The V and J ends lost 5 bases and 3 bases respectively, with 19 bases between them. Here the CDR3 DNA reads TGTGCCAGCAGCCGCAGTTGGGGATCCAGACACTATGGCTACACCTTC. Protein sequence: CASSRSWGSRHYGYTF. Based on the CDR3 plus reference TRBV11-3 and TRBJ1-2, the full variable domain is EAGVVQSPRYKIIEKKQPVAFWCNPISGHNTLYWYLQNLGQGPELLIRYENEEAVDDSQLPKDRFSAERLKGVDSTLKIQPAELGDSAVYLCASSRSWGSRHYGYTFGSGTRLTVV.

Only a few counts were recorded for this clone. One end of the junction fails to match germline, which may point to a read error. Within the sample, other DNA sequences also encode this same CDR3. The chain uses TRBV7-3 and TRBJ2-2; D is unresolved. Germline lookup yields CDR1 SGHTA and CDR2 FQGTGA. The CDR3 has 14 amino acids. CDR3 loop: CASSAEANTGELFF. As DNA, the CDR3 is TGCGCCAGCAGCGCGGAAGCGAACACCGGGGAGCTGTTTTTT.

This chain links TRBV4-1 with TRBJ1-4; no clear D gene. V shed 0 bases and J shed 8 bases, with 16 bases lying between them. CDR1 and CDR2 (germline): MGHRA, YSYEKL. The CDR3 runs 16 residues. The CDR3 nucleotides are TGCGCCAGCAGCCAAGATTTAAGACCCAACGGAGAAAAACTGTTTTTT. Amino acids: CASSQDLRPNGEKLFF.

At least ten counts were recorded for this clone. The chain has TRBV10-3 and TRBJ1-4, with a weak D call TRBD1 (6 bases). V dropped 10 bases and J dropped 1 base, with 10 bases sitting between them. Germline CDR1 and CDR2: ENHRY and SYGVKD. The CDR3 runs to 13 residues. CDR3 nucleotides: TGTGCCACCCAGGGGAGAACTAATGAAAAACTGTTTTTT. Translation: CATQGRTNEKLFF.

The sample holds a few counts of this clone. The chain joins TRBV10-3 to TRBJ1-5; TRBD1 is a possible D gene (5 bases). Trimming took 2 bases from V and 2 from J, leaving 19 bases between them. The V gene's germline CDR1 is ENHRY and CDR2 SYGVKD. There are 18 residues in the CDR3. The CDR3 DNA reads TGTGCCATCAGTGAGGGGAGGAGGGCGGGGGAAGGCAATCAGCCCCAGCATTTT. Its translation: CAISEGRRAGEGNQPQHF.

A remark on this clone: At one boundary the junction diverges from the germline segment, which might be a read error. This sample also contains other DNA sequences that code for the same CDR3. This chain uses TRBV5-4 with TRBJ1-5, with D perhaps TRBD1 (6 bases). The CDR3 has 13 residues. From germline, CDR1 is SGHNT and CDR2 YYREEE (reference sequence). The CDR3 bases are TGCGCCAGCAGCCAACAGGGTAATCAGCCCCAGCATTTT. Its translation: CASSQQGNQPQHF. The full variable domain, its missing parts supplied by reference TRBV5-4 and TRBJ1-5, is ETGVTQSPTHLIKTRGQQVTLRCSSQSGHNTVSWYQQALGQGPQFIFQYYREEENGRGNFPPRFSGLQFPNYSSELNVNALELDDSALYLCASSQQGNQPQHFGDGTRLSIL.

The V gene is TRBV4-1, the J gene TRBJ2-1, with D perhaps assigned TRBD1 or TRBD2 (5 bases each). The CDR3 loop spans 17 amino acids. CDR1 is MGHRA and CDR2 is YSYEKL in the germline V gene. V was pared by 1 base and J by 5 bases, with 18 bases between. The CDR3 DNA reads as TGCGCCAGCAGCCAAGTTCGGGGCCTTCGGCTTCACAATGAGCAGTTCTTC. It encodes CASSQVRGLRLHNEQFF.

V usage is TRBV5-1 and J usage is TRBJ2-7, with D tentatively TRBD1 (5 bases). The V and J ends lost 1 base and 2 bases respectively, with 16 bases between them. The CDR3 is made up of 16 amino acids. Germline V gives CDR1 SGHRS, CDR2 YFSETQ. The CDR3, as DNA: TGCGCCAGCAGCTTGTGGTCCCAGGGCCGGACCTACGAGCAGTACTTC. It specifies CASSLWSQGRTYEQYF. Full variable domain (remainder filled in from reference TRBV5-1 and TRBJ2-7): KAGVTQTPRYLIKTRGQQVTLSCSPISGHRSVSWYQQTPGQGLQFLFEYFSETQRNKGNFPGRFSGRQFSNSRSEMNVSTLELGDSALYLCASSLWSQGRTYEQYFGPGTRLTVT.

The CDR3 nucleotides are TGTGCCTGTCAAAGGGTGGGGGCAAGTAATGAAAAACTGTTTTTT. It is translated as CACQRVGASNEKLFF. The chain carries TRBV30 and TRBJ1-4, with D tentatively TRBD1 (6 bases). CDR3 length: 15 amino acids. CDR1 is GTSNPN, CDR2 SVGIG, per germline (reference sequence). V lost 6 bases, J lost 4 bases, and 18 bases lay in between.

This clone was counted a few times. Given a far larger clone just one base away, this is likely a sequencing read error. The J gene is TRBJ1-5, the V gene TRBV29-1, with TRBD1 as a possible D gene (5 bases). The CDR3 is made up of 13 amino acids. Germline CDR1 reads SQVTM; CDR2 reads ANQGSEA. The V and J ends lost 6 bases and 3 bases respectively, with 12 bases between them. The CDR3 sequence is CSVVTATNQPQHF. In DNA, the CDR3 is TGCAGCGTGGTGACAGCTACCAATCAGCCCCAGCATTTT.

This clone occurred many times. The chain joins TRBV30 to TRBJ2-1; no clear D gene. The germline gives CDR1 GTSNPN, CDR2 SVGIG (reference sequence). This CDR3 is built from 12 residues. V was shortened by 8 bases and J by 9 bases, with 17 bases between the two germline ends. The CDR3 bases are TGTGCCGGTAGTATAGGTGTTACTGAGCAGTTCTTC. Translated, it gives CAGSIGVTEQFF.

This clone was seen more than once but under ten times. The genes are TRBV25-1 and TRBJ1-2; tentatively, D is TRBD1 (6 bases). The CDR3 has 13 amino acids. In germline, CDR1 is MGHDK, CDR2 SYGVNS. Trimming pared 8 bases from V and 2 bases from J, leaving 12 bases between. The CDR3 DNA reads as TGTGCCAGCTTTAGACAGGAGAACTATGGCTACACCTTC. It codes for CASFRQENYGYTF.

This clone was recorded a few times. The chain carries TRBV2 and TRBJ1-2; no clear D. The CDR3 spans 13 residues. Germline V CDR1 and CDR2: SNHLY, FYNNEI. V lost 6 bases to trimming and J lost 5 bases, with 13 bases between them. The CDR3 loop reads CASSLGSLYGYTF. Here the CDR3 DNA reads TGTGCCAGCAGCCTCGGCAGTTTATATGGCTACACCTTC.

J is TRBJ2-1 and V is TRBV7-8, with TRBD1 identical over 8 bases. Germline trimming cut 5 bases from V and 5 bases from J; bases unmatched to any gene: 8. Germline CDR1 reads SGHVS; CDR2 reads FQNEAQ. This CDR3 spans 15 amino acids. In DNA, the CDR3 is TGTGCCAGCAGCCCCGACAGGGGAGCACACAATGAGCAGTTCTTC. It is translated as CASSPDRGAHNEQFF.